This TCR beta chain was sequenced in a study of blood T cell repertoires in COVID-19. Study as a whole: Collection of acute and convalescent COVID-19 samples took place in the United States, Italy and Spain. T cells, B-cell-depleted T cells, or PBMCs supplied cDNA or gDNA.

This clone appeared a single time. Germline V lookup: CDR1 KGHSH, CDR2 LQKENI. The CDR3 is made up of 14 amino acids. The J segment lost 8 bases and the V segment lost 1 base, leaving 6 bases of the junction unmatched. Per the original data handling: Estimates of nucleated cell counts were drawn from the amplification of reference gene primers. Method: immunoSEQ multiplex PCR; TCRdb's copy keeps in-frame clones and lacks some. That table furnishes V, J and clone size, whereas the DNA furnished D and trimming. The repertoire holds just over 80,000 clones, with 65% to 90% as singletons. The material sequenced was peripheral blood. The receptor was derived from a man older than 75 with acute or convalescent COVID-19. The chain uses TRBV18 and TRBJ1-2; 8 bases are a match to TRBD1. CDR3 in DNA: TGTGCCAGCTCACCACAGAGACAGGGGAACGGCTACACCTTC. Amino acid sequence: CASSPQRQGNGYTF.